This T cell receptor (beta chain) was documented in a study of cytomegalovirus exposure and HLA in healthy donors. This CDR3 region has 14 residues. Trimming shortened V by 4 bases and J by 4 bases, and 13 bases separated the two germline ends. Germline V gene data show CDR1 as GTSNPN and CDR2 as SVGIG (reference sequence). The PCR used 60 Vbeta and 13 Jbeta primers. Measured with immunoSEQ multiplex PCR; TCRdb has only the in-frame clones, and not every one. The table lists more than 100,000 clones, approximately 90% of them singletons. The chain carries TRBV30 and TRBJ2-2; TRBD1 might be the D (6 bases). The TCR originated in a woman aged 25 to 45 in good health and CMV-seronegative. The sequencing sample was made of PBMCs. CDR3 sequence reads: CAWNWAGATGELFF. Written as DNA, the CDR3 is TGTGCCTGGAATTGGGCAGGGGCCACCGGGGAGCTGTTTTTT.